The 27 T cell receptor beta chains below all came from one sample that was sequenced in a study of PD-L1 blockade in urothelial cancer. Method: immunoSEQ multiplex PCR; TCRdb's copy keeps in-frame clones and lacks some. The sample carries roughly 45,000 clones, about 90% recorded once. Sample: PBMCs, taken around atezolizumab (anti-PD-L1) treatment. The receptors stem from a man aged 60 to 75 with urothelial cancer.

The rearrangement uses TRBV7-2 and TRBJ1-6; no reliable D call. Germline V gives CDR1 SGHTA, CDR2 FQGNSA. Trimming left V 1 base short and J 6 bases short, with 7 bases between. CDR3 size: 14 residues. The CDR3 region is CASSLEYSNSPLHF. In nucleotides, the CDR3 is TGTGCCAGCAGCTTAGAATACAGTAATTCACCCCTCCACTTT.

The chain carries TRBV18 and TRBJ2-3, with a weak D call TRBD1 (5 bases). V gave up 4 bases and J gave up 3 bases, with 8 bases separating them. The CDR3 covers 13 residues. Germline CDR1 KGHSH, CDR2 LQKENI. CDR3 in DNA: TGTGCCAGCTCACTACAGGAGACAGATACGCAGTATTTT. Residues: CASSLQETDTQYF.

CDR3 protein: CASSLEGGGTEAFF. The CDR3 DNA reads TGCGCCAGCAGCTTGGAAGGGGGCGGAACTGAAGCTTTCTTT. The genes are TRBV5-1 and TRBJ1-1; 7 bases agree with TRBD1. Trimming cost V 0 bases and J 5 bases; bases outside gene matches: 4. CDR3 length: 14 residues. Germline values: CDR1 SGHRS, CDR2 YFSETQ.

This chain links TRBV18 with TRBJ2-7; 11 bases fit TRBD2. J lost 6 bases, V lost 3 bases, and 4 bases had no gene match. Germline V lookup: CDR1 KGHSH, CDR2 LQKENI. The CDR3 extends over 14 amino acids. CDR3 loop: CASSPASGGSEQYF. The DNA of the CDR3 is TGTGCCAGCTCACCCGCTAGCGGGGGGTCCGAGCAGTACTTC.

Written as DNA, the CDR3 is TGTGCCAGCAGCCCCACAGGGGGGGCGGTTAATGAAAAACTGTTTTTT. Translation: CASSPTGGAVNEKLFF. This chain connects TRBV7-6 to TRBJ1-4; 8 bases align to TRBD1. This CDR3 is built from 16 residues. V lost 5 bases to trimming and J lost 4 bases; unmatched junction nucleotides: 9. Germline CDR1 and CDR2: SGHVS and FNYEAQ.

The gene calls are TRBV9 and TRBJ1-1; no clear D gene. V was trimmed by 4 bases and J by 0 bases, leaving 10 bases between them. The CDR3 totals 14 residues. CDR1 is SGDLS and CDR2 is YYNGEE in the germline V gene. The CDR3 region is CASSPAVLNTEAFF. The DNA of the CDR3 is TGTGCCAGCAGCCCAGCGGTATTGAACACTGAAGCTTTCTTT.

J is TRBJ1-6 and V is TRBV27, with D possibly TRBD1 on 6 matching bases. There are 16 residues in the CDR3. From germline, CDR1 is MNHEY and CDR2 SMNVEV (reference sequence). The V and J ends lost 1 base and 8 bases respectively, with 15 bases between them. The CDR3 loop reads CASSLWGSEGDSPLHF. DNA for the CDR3: TGTGCCAGCAGTTTATGGGGGTCCGAGGGGGATTCACCCCTCCACTTT.

The chain is built from TRBV9 and TRBJ2-5; the D gene is possibly TRBD2 (7 bases). In germline, CDR1 is SGDLS, CDR2 YYNGEE. This CDR3 has 15 amino acids. The ends were cut back, 0 bases at V and 7 bases at J, with 16 bases in the middle. CDR3 in amino acids: CASSVDDGGQRTQYF. The CDR3 nucleotides read TGTGCCAGCAGCGTAGACGACGGGGGGCAACGGACCCAGTACTTC.

This chain uses TRBV21-1 with TRBJ2-7; the table's D call, TRBD2, has no DNA check behind it. TRBV21-1 is given as a pseudogene. The CDR3 runs to 15 residues. DNA for the CDR3: TGTGCCAGCAGCGCCCGGGAGGGGGGTCGTTACGAGCAGTACTTC. Translated, it gives CASSAREGGRYEQYF.

V and J are TRBV7-2 and TRBJ2-7; 9 bases agree with TRBD1. CDR1 SGHTA and CDR2 FQGNSA come from the germline V gene. The CDR3 has 14 amino acids. The V segment lost 5 bases and the J segment 4 bases; nucleotides outside the gene matches: 6. CDR3 sequence reads: CASSVGQGPYEQYF. In DNA, the CDR3 is TGTGCCAGCAGCGTTGGACAGGGGCCGTACGAGCAGTACTTC.

The V call is TRBV6-1, the J call TRBJ1-1; tentatively, D is TRBD1 (5 bases). The germline gives CDR1 MNHNS, CDR2 SASEGT. The CDR3 length is 12 residues. The ends were cut back, 7 bases at V and 3 bases at J, with 9 bases in the middle. CDR3 protein: CASTRGHTEAFF. The CDR3, as DNA: TGTGCCAGCACTAGGGGCCACACTGAAGCTTTCTTT.

This chain links TRBV14 with TRBJ1-1; TRBD1 aligns across 9 bases. In germline, CDR1 is SGHDN, CDR2 FVKESK. The V and J ends lost 3 bases and 12 bases, in that order; junction bases with no gene match: 8. The CDR3 has 13 amino acids. As DNA, the CDR3 is TGTGCCAGCAGCCAGGGGGGACAGGGACGGTCTTTCTTT. It specifies CASSQGGQGRSFF.

A few counts support this clone. The CDR3 nucleotides are TGTGCCATCAGTGAAAGGGGACAGGGGGAAAATGGCTACACCTTC. This translates into CAISERGQGENGYTF. This chain links TRBV10-3 with TRBJ1-2, with 11 bases lining up with TRBD1. J gave up 6 bases and V 3 bases, and 6 bases lay outside the gene matches. CDR1 and CDR2 from the germline V gene are ENHRY and SYGVKD. The CDR3 has 15 amino acids.

CDR3 sequence (DNA): TGTGCCAGAGGACTACAGCTCATTTATGGCTACACCTTC. This codes for CARGLQLIYGYTF. The genes are TRBV27 and TRBJ1-2; D gene uncertain. Germline V CDR1 and CDR2: MNHEY, SMNVEV (reference sequence). This CDR3 has 13 amino acids. Trimming removed 9 bases at V and 5 bases at J, with 16 bases between.

This clone appeared once. This chain joins TRBV7-2 and TRBJ1-4, with 8 bases lining up with TRBD1. The V and J ends lost 5 bases and 7 bases, in that order; junction bases with no gene match: 6. CDR3 length: 14 amino acids. Germline CDR1 is SGHTA and CDR2 is FQGNSA. The CDR3 loop reads CASSRTGPGEKLFF. DNA for the CDR3: TGTGCCAGCAGCAGGACAGGGCCTGGTGAAAAACTGTTTTTT.

This clone was seen once. The chain joins TRBV20-1 to TRBJ2-7, with D possibly TRBD2 on 6 matching bases. V was cut by 7 bases and J by 5 bases, with 12 bases left in between. CDR3 length: 11 residues. The germline V gene has CDR1 DFQATT and CDR2 SNEGSKA (reference sequence). DNA for the CDR3: TGCAGTGGCCTACTAGCCAACGAGCAGTACTTC. Protein: CSGLLANEQYF.

The CDR3 bases are TGTGCCAGCAGCCCCTTTTTAGCGGGACTTAACAATGAGCAGTTCTTC. Translating gives CASSPFLAGLNNEQFF. V gene TRBV9 combines with J gene TRBJ2-1; 8 bases map to TRBD2. This CDR3 is built from 16 residues. CDR1 is SGDLS, CDR2 YYNGEE, per germline. V was clipped by 4 bases and J by 5 bases; unmatched bases: 11.

The rearrangement joins TRBV27 to TRBJ2-2, with 9 positions matching TRBD1. Germline V gene sequence: CDR1 MNHEY, CDR2 SMNVEV (reference sequence). The ends lost 6 bases at V and 7 bases at J; junction bases unmatched: 6. The CDR3 has 14 residues. In DNA, the CDR3 is TGTGCCAGCAGGGGACAGGGTGGTCACGGGGAGCTGTTTTTT. Amino acid sequence: CASRGQGGHGELFF.

The chain links TRBV7-2 to TRBJ1-2; D call uncertain. The CDR3 length is 15 residues. V was pared by 1 base and J by 2 bases, with 11 bases between. The V gene's germline CDR1 is SGHTA and CDR2 FQGNSA. The CDR3 reads CASSLVTRRNYGYTF. The CDR3 nucleotides read TGTGCCAGCAGCTTAGTAACGCGGAGGAACTATGGCTACACCTTC.

This chain connects TRBV7-9 to TRBJ1-5; 12 positions agree with TRBD1. The length of the CDR3 is 15 residues. The V gene end was trimmed by 5 bases and the J gene end by 5 bases; junction bases not matched to a gene: 4. Per germline, CDR1 SEHNR and CDR2 FQNEAQ (reference sequence). This CDR3 is CASSKGQGAYQPQHF. For the CDR3, the DNA is TGTGCCAGCAGCAAGGGACAGGGGGCTTATCAGCCCCAGCATTTT.

The chain carries TRBV11-3 and TRBJ1-1; 9 bases fit TRBD1. The junction had 4 bases not matched to a gene; V was cut back by 4 bases and J by 4 bases. Germline-derived CDR1 and CDR2 are SGHNT and YENEEA. This CDR3 spans 14 amino acids. This chain's CDR3 is CASSWTGEGTEAFF. The DNA for the CDR3 is TGTGCCAGCAGCTGGACAGGGGAGGGCACTGAAGCTTTCTTT.

This clone is a singleton in its sample. The rearrangement links TRBV19 to TRBJ2-7; 9 positions match TRBD2. V trimming: 6 bases; J trimming: 6 bases; junction bases outside the gene matches: 12. CDR1 and CDR2 (germline): LNHDA, SQIVND (reference sequence). This CDR3 has 15 residues. The chain's CDR3 is CASSSPSGDLLEQYF. The CDR3 DNA sequence: TGTGCCAGTAGCAGCCCTAGCGGGGATTTACTCGAGCAGTACTTC.

V is TRBV6-1 and J is TRBJ1-3, with a weak D call TRBD1 (6 bases). This CDR3 is 15 amino acids long. Germline CDR1 and CDR2: MNHNS and SASEGT. Trimming took off 7 bases at V and 4 bases at J, with 17 bases between the two ends. The chain's CDR3 is CASTTDRIGGNTIYF. In DNA form, the CDR3 reads TGTGCCAGCACTACAGACAGGATTGGAGGAAACACCATATATTTT.

The V call is TRBV5-1, the J call TRBJ2-7; TRBD2 is a possible D gene (5 bases). CDR3 length: 16 amino acids. V gave up 5 bases and J gave up 0 bases, with 18 bases separating them. The germline gives CDR1 SGHRS, CDR2 YFSETQ. The chain's CDR3 is CASSLNGVLSSYEQYF. CDR3 bases: TGCGCCAGCAGTCTGAACGGGGTCCTTAGCTCCTACGAGCAGTACTTC.

CDR3 sequence reads: CASSPLPGLGTDTQYF. CDR3 sequence (DNA): TGTGCCAGCAGCCCGCTCCCGGGACTAGGCACAGATACGCAGTATTTT. The V and J genes are TRBV7-3 and TRBJ2-3; the match to TRBD2 covers 8 bases. The length of the CDR3 is 16 residues. Germline V lookup: CDR1 SGHTA, CDR2 FQGTGA. V lost 5 bases, J lost 1 base, and 8 bases stayed unmatched.

The chain employs TRBV10-3 and TRBJ1-5; 7 bases fit TRBD1. Germline V gene data show CDR1 as ENHRY and CDR2 as SYGVKD. With V trimmed by 0 bases and J by 5 bases, 7 bases remained unmatched. CDR3 length equals 16 residues. DNA of the CDR3: TGTGCCATCAGTGAGTCGAGACAGGGCGAGGATCAGCCCCAGCATTTT. Residues: CAISESRQGEDQPQHF.

This chain links TRBV19 with TRBJ2-7, with 7 bases fitting TRBD1. This CDR3 is 15 amino acids long. V lost 5 bases and J lost 0; bases outside the gene matches: 7. From germline, CDR1 is LNHDA and CDR2 SQIVND (reference sequence). The CDR3 DNA follows: TGTGCCAGTAGTCCCAGACAGGGCTACTCCTACGAGCAGTACTTC. Translated, it gives CASSPRQGYSYEQYF.